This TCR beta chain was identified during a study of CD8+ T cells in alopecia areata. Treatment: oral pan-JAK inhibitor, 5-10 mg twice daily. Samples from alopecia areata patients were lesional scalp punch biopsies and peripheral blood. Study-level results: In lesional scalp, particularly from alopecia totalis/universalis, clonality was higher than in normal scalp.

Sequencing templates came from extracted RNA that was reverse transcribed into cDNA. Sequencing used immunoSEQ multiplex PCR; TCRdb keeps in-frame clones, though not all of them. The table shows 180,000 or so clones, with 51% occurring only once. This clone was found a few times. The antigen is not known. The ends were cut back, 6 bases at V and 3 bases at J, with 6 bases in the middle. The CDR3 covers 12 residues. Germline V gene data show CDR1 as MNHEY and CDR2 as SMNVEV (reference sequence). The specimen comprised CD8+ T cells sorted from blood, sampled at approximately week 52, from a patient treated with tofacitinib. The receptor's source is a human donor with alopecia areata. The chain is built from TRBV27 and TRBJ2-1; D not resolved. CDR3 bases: TGTGCCAGCAGGAAGGGCTACAATGAGCAGTTCTTC. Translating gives CASRKGYNEQFF.